The 2 T cell receptor beta chains below were found in one sample sequenced in a study of blood T cell repertoires in COVID-19. Produced via immunoSEQ multiplex PCR; TCRdb's table is partial and in-frame only. Here the sample spans some 210,000 clones, under 90% being singletons. Material for sequencing was peripheral blood. The receptors stem from a human donor in a cohort sampled during active COVID-19.

This chain links TRBV9 with TRBJ2-3, with 9 bases that match TRBD1. V shed 4 bases, J shed 4 bases, and the junction held 19 bases outside the gene matches. Looked up from germline, CDR1 is SGDLS and CDR2 is YYNGEE. The CDR3 is 19 residues long. CDR3 amino acids: CASSPFGTGFYVTSDTQYF. CDR3 sequence (DNA): TGTGCCAGCAGCCCATTTGGGACAGGGTTTTATGTTACCTCAGATACGCAGTATTTT.

V usage is TRBV27 and J usage is TRBJ1-4; the match to TRBD1 covers 8 bases. Trimming took 6 bases from V and 2 from J; bases not matched to a gene: 5. This CDR3 has 15 amino acids. From germline, CDR1 is MNHEY and CDR2 SMNVEV (reference sequence). The DNA for the CDR3 is TGTGCCAGCAGAGCCACAGGGGGGACTAATGAAAAACTGTTTTTT. Protein: CASRATGGTNEKLFF.